These T cell receptor beta chains were read from a single sample in a study of brain T cells in children with intractable seizures. TCRdb's copy holds only in-frame clones and misses some; the assay was immunoSEQ multiplex PCR. The table includes 62,000 or so clones, 90% to 96% detected once. The source was peripheral blood, collected at surgery. Receptors originate from a boy under two years old with focal cortical dysplasia and intractable seizures. The CDR3 runs from the conserved cysteine through the conserved F or W. The D gene is left open where the match is weak.

J: TRBJ2-6
D: TRBD1
V: TRBV12-5
DNA: TGTGCTAGTGGCCACAGGGGGTTGGGGAGCTCTGGGGCCAACGTCCTGACTTTC
CDR3: CASGHRGLGSSGANVLTF

J: TRBJ2-5
D: TRBD2
V: TRBV4-3
DNA: TGCGCCAGCAGCCAAGAGGGCACTAGCGGGACAATATCCCAGTACTTC
CDR3: CASSQEGTSGTISQYF

J: TRBJ1-4
D: .
V: TRBV5-1
DNA: TGCGCCAGCAGCTGGATGTCGGGGGAGGAGGAAAAACTGTTTTTT
CDR3: CASSWMSGEEEKLFF

J: TRBJ2-1
D: TRBD2
V: TRBV7-3
DNA: TGTGCCAGCAGCTTACAAGGACTAGGGAATGAGCAGTTCTTC
CDR3: CASSLQGLGNEQFF

J: TRBJ1-2
D: TRBD1
V: TRBV7-2
DNA: TGTGCCAGCAGCGGGGGACAGCCGACGGGACGCTATGGCTACACCTTC
CDR3: CASSGGQPTGRYGYTF

J: TRBJ2-2
D: .
V: TRBV7-3
DNA: TGTGCCAGCAGCCCTTCCCCTTGGGCCGGGGAGCTGTTTTTT
CDR3: CASSPSPWAGELFF

J: TRBJ1-3
D: .
V: TRBV2
DNA: TGTGCCAGCAGTCTGGGCGGATCTGGAAACACCATATATTTT
CDR3: CASSLGGSGNTIYF

J: TRBJ1-1
D: .
V: TRBV10-2
DNA: TGCGCCAGCAGTGAGTTGCAGACCTTGAACACTGAAGCTTTCTTT
CDR3: CASSELQTLNTEAFF

J: TRBJ2-4
D: .
V: TRBV27
DNA: TGTGCCAGCAGTCAACATGGAGCCAAAAACATTCAGTACTTC
CDR3: CASSQHGAKNIQYF

J: TRBJ1-5
D: TRBD1
V: TRBV6-5
DNA: TGTGCCAGCAGTTACCGAATCGGGACAGAGAATCAGCCCCAGCATTTT
CDR3: CASSYRIGTENQPQHF

J: TRBJ1-5
D: TRBD1
V: TRBV20-1
DNA: TGCAGTGCTAGTCAGGGGGGCAATCAGCCCCAGCATTTT
CDR3: CSASQGGNQPQHF